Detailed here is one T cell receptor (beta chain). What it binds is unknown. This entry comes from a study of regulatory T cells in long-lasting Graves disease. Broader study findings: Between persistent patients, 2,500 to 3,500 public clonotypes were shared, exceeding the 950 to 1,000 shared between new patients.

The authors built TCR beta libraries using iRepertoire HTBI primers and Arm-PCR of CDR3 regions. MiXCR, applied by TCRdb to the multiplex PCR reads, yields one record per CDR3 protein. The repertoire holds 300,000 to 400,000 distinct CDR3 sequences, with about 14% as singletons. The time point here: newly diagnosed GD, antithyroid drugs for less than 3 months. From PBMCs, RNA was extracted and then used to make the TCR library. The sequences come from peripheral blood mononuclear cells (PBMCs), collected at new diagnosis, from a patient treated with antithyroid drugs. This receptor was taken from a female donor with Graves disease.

The CDR3 loop is CASSPRTGLDTIYF. The CDR3 DNA is TGTGCCAGCAGCCCTAGGACAGGATTAGACACCATATATTTT. The chain employs TRBV5-5 and TRBJ1-3, with 7 bases identical to TRBD1. The CDR3 consists of 14 residues. V was pared by 4 bases and J by 8 bases, with 9 bases of the junction left unmatched. Per germline, CDR1 SGHKS and CDR2 YYEKEE (reference sequence).